This T cell receptor beta chain emerged from a study of vaccination effects on CD4 cells after COVID-19. Study-wide results and limits: Cross-reaction with common cold coronaviruses was seen in only 1 of 255 vaccine-induced clones from healthy vaccinees.

The assay was immunoSEQ multiplex PCR, and TCRdb's table has in-frame clones only and misses some. The repertoire consists of tens of thousands of clones, with around 70% occurring once and the leading ten covering roughly 1.4%. As to this clone: What it binds is unknown.

Viral peptide pools were used in the ViraFEST assay to expand antigen-specific CD4+ T cells, and sequencing came afterward. Cells that had been cultured for less than eleven days were the source of isolated CD4+ T cells. Each participant was administered two doses of either the BNT162b2 or the mRNA-1273 vaccine. Each culture well received under 2.5 million PBMC. These cells were then cultured in IMDM with roughly 9.8 IU/ml IL-2 and roughly 10 ug/ml peptides. On day 3 and again on day 7, half the medium was replaced with IL-2 medium. The germline CDR1 and CDR2 sequences are SGHNT and YYREEE (reference sequence). This CDR3 region has 19 residues. The V and J ends lost 1 base and 4 bases, in that order; junction bases with no gene match: 7.

Here the sequenced sample was CD4+ T cells from PBMCs cultured with HCoV-229E spike peptides, taken after COVID-19 vaccination. The TCR originated in a human donor who received a COVID-19 vaccine. This chain links TRBV5-4 with TRBJ2-2; 16 nucleotides align to TRBD2. The CDR3 DNA reads TGTGCCAGCAGCTTGTCGGGACTAGCGGGGGGGGGCGGCACCGGGGAGCTGTTTTTT. This codes for CASSLSGLAGGGGTGELFF.